The 12 T cell receptor beta chains reported below all come from one sample, sequenced in a study of T cell responses to AZD1222 COVID-19 vaccine. Clones were read by immunoSEQ multiplex PCR, and TCRdb kept only the in-frame ones, dropping some. Here the sample spans approximately 70,000 clones, around 85% being singletons. The material was peripheral blood, obtained on day 0 of AZD1222 vaccination. The receptor set was obtained from an adult in good health.

The V and J genes are TRBV6-2 or TRBV6-3 and TRBJ1-2; D gene unclear. The CDR3 has 11 residues. Trimming cost V 2 bases and J 5 bases, with 3 bases left between them. Germline V gene sequence: CDR1 MNHEY, CDR2 SVGEGT. As DNA, the CDR3 is TGTGCCAGCAGTTACCCTTATGGCTACACCTTC. Its translation: CASSYPYGYTF.

The rearrangement links TRBV6-5 to TRBJ2-1; possibly TRBD2 for D (6 bases). Trimming removed 0 bases at V and 2 bases at J, with 8 bases between. CDR1 MNHEY and CDR2 SVGAGI come from the germline V gene. The CDR3 is 15 residues long. CDR3 nucleotides: TGTGCCAGCAGTTACTCGGCGGGACCCTACAATGAGCAGTTCTTC. It encodes CASSYSAGPYNEQFF.

The chain has TRBV7-2 and TRBJ1-1; TRBD1 might be the D (5 bases). Trimming took 1 base from V and 1 from J, leaving 16 bases between them. Germline V gene sequence: CDR1 SGHTA, CDR2 FQGNSA. CDR3 size: 17 residues. In nucleotides, the CDR3 is TGTGCCAGCAGCTTAGACAACAGGATTTACGGGAACACTGAAGCTTTCTTT. Translating gives CASSLDNRIYGNTEAFF.

The chain links TRBV19 to TRBJ2-4; D not resolved. V lost 3 bases and J lost 0, with 12 bases in between. Germline lookup yields CDR1 LNHDA and CDR2 SQIVND (reference sequence). This CDR3 contains 16 residues. Written as DNA, the CDR3 is TGTGCCAGTAGTATTCAGGAGACTCTAGCCAAAAACATTCAGTACTTC. Its protein product is CASSIQETLAKNIQYF.

The rearrangement joins TRBV7-9 to TRBJ1-2; D gene uncertain. Trimming cost V 4 bases and J 2 bases, with 8 bases left between them. The CDR3 is 13 residues long. CDR1 is SEHNR, CDR2 FQNEAQ, per germline (reference sequence). CDR3 amino acids: CASSSPPNYGYTF. In DNA, the CDR3 is TGTGCCAGCAGCTCCCCACCCAACTATGGCTACACCTTC.

The rearrangement joins TRBV27 to TRBJ1-5; D ambiguous. This CDR3 has 13 amino acids. Germline values: CDR1 MNHEY, CDR2 SMNVEV (reference sequence). Trimming shortened V by 3 bases and J by 5 bases, and 8 bases separated the two germline ends. CDR3 region: CASSFGRDQPQHF. As DNA, the CDR3 is TGTGCCAGCAGTTTCGGCCGAGATCAGCCCCAGCATTTT.

The J gene is TRBJ1-3, the V gene TRBV19; D ambiguous. The CDR3 loop spans 15 amino acids. V was trimmed by 0 bases and J by 4 bases, leaving 10 bases between them. Germline V CDR1 and CDR2: LNHDA, SQIVND (reference sequence). The CDR3: CASSIDASTGNTIYF. In DNA form, the CDR3 reads TGTGCCAGTAGTATAGATGCGTCGACGGGAAACACCATATATTTT.

This chain's CDR3 is CATSKREGTDTQYF. The DNA of the CDR3 is TGCGCCACCAGTAAGCGGGAGGGGACAGATACGCAGTATTTT. This chain links TRBV5-1 with TRBJ2-3; TRBD2 agrees at 10 bases. J was trimmed by 3 bases and V by 9 bases; bases with no gene match: 7. Germline V gene sequence: CDR1 SGHRS, CDR2 YFSETQ. The CDR3 consists of 14 residues.

CDR3 sequence (DNA): TGTGCCAGCAGCGTCGGGGGGCGCAATCAGCCCCAGCATTTT. Its translation is CASSVGGRNQPQHF. The chain has TRBV9 and TRBJ1-5; D may be TRBD1 (6 bases). This CDR3 has 14 residues. Germline CDR1 reads SGDLS; CDR2 reads YYNGEE. The V end lost 2 bases, the J end lost 2 bases, and 8 bases lay between the germline ends.

The rearrangement uses TRBV2 and TRBJ2-7; D is unresolved. The germline V gene has CDR1 SNHLY and CDR2 FYNNEI. V lost 4 bases to trimming and J lost 4 bases, with 14 bases between them. The CDR3 is 14 amino acids. The CDR3 DNA follows: TGTGCCAGCAGTGGTTCTTATGCCGATTACGAGCAGTACTTC. It yields the protein CASSGSYADYEQYF.

The gene calls are TRBV6-5 and TRBJ1-1; D gene unclear. Germline CDR1 MNHEY, CDR2 SVGAGI. V lost 6 bases, J lost 2 bases, and 10 bases lay in between. The CDR3 has 13 residues. CDR3 sequence reads: CASRTEGNTEAFF. CDR3 in DNA: TGTGCCAGCAGAACTGAGGGAAACACTGAAGCTTTCTTT.

The CDR3 sequence: CASSEFNRGAGYGYTF. CDR3 sequence (DNA): TGTGCCAGCAGCGAATTCAACAGGGGAGCAGGCTATGGCTACACCTTC. The V call is TRBV27, the J call TRBJ1-2; 7 bases map to TRBD1. This CDR3 contains 16 residues. Trimming at V came to 6 bases and at J to 4 bases, leaving 14 bases not matched to a gene. Germline lookup yields CDR1 MNHEY and CDR2 SMNVEV (reference sequence).